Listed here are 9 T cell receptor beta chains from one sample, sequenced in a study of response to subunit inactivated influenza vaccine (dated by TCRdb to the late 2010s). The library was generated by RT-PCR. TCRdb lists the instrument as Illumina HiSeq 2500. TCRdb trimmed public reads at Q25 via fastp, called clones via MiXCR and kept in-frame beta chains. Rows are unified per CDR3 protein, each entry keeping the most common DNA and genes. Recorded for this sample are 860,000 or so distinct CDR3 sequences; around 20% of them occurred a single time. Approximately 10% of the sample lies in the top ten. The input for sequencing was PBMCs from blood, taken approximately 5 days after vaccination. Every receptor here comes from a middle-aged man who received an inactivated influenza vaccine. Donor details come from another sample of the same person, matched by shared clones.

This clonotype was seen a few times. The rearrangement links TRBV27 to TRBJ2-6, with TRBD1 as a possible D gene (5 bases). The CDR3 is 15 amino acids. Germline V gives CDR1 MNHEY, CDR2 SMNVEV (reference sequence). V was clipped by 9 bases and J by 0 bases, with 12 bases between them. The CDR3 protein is CASTTGASGANVLTF. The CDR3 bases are TGTGCCAGTACTACAGGCGCCTCTGGGGCCAACGTCCTGACTTTC.

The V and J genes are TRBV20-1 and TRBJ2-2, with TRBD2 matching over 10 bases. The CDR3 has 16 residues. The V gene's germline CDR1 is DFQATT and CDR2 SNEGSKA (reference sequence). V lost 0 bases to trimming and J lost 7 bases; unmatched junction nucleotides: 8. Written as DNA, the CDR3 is TGCAGTGCTAGAGATATAACTAGCGGGAATGGCGGGGAGCTGTTTTTT. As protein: CSARDITSGNGGELFF.

CDR3 bases: TGTGCCAGCAGCTACCTTGCCCCGACTAGCGGGAAATATGAGCAGTTCTTC. Amino acids: CASSYLAPTSGKYEQFF. The rearrangement uses TRBV5-6 and TRBJ2-1; 11 positions agree with TRBD2. Germline V gene data show CDR1 as SGHDT and CDR2 as YYEEEE. J lost 8 bases, V lost 3 bases, and 13 bases had no gene match. There are 17 residues in the CDR3.

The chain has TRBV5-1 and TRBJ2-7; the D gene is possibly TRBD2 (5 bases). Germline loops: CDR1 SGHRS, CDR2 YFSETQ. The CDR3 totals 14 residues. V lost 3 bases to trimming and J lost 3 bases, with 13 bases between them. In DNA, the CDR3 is TGCGCCAGCAGCTCTTCCCGGGAAATCTACGAGCAGTACTTC. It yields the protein CASSSSREIYEQYF.

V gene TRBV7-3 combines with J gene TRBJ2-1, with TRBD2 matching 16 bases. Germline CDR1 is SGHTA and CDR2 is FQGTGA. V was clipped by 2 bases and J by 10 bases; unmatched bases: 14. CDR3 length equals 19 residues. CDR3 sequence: CASSLSQGLAGGHDSEQFF. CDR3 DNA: TGTGCCAGCAGCTTATCTCAGGGACTAGCGGGAGGGCACGACAGCGAGCAGTTCTTC.

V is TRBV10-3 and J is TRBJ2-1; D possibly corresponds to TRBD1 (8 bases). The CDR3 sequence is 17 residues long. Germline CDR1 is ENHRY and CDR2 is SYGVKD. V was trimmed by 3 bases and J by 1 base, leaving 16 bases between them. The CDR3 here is CAISEGGQGGSYNEQFF. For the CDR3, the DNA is TGTGCCATCAGTGAAGGAGGACAGGGAGGGTCCTACAATGAGCAGTTCTTC.

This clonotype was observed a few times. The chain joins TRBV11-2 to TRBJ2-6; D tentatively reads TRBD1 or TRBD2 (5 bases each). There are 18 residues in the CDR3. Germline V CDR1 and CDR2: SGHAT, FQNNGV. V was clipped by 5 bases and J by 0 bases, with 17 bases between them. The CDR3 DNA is TGTGCCAGCAGCCATTCCCCGGGACCGAACTCTGGGGCCAACGTCCTGACTTTC. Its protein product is CASSHSPGPNSGANVLTF. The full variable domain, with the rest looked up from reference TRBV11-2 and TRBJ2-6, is EAGVAQSPRYKIIEKRQSVAFWCNPISGHATLYWYQQILGQGPKLLIQFQNNGVVDDSQLPKDRFSAERLKGVDSTLKIQPAKLEDSAVYLCASSHSPGPNSGANVLTFGAGSRLTVL.

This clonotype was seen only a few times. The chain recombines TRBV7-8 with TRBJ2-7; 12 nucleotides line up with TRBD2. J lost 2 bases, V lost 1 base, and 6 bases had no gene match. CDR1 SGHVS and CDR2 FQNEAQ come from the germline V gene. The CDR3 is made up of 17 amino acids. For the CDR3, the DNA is TGTGCCAGCAGCTTAGGGGGACTAGCGGGTACAACCTACGAGCAGTACTTC. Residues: CASSLGGLAGTTYEQYF.

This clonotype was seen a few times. This chain's CDR3 is CASSQDGEGPYTF. In nucleotides, the CDR3 is TGCGCCAGCAGCCAGGATGGCGAGGGTCCCTACACCTTC. The chain uses TRBV4-3 and TRBJ1-2, with D unresolved. The CDR3 totals 13 residues. In germline, CDR1 is LGHNA, CDR2 YSLEER. With 3 bases removed from V and 10 bases from J, the gap between germline ends came to 15 bases.